This entry features one TCR beta chain sequence. The antigen remains unidentified. Germline CDR1 is LGHNA and CDR2 is YSLEER. This CDR3 has 16 residues. Losses at the gene ends were 1 base for V and 2 bases for J; bases not matched to a gene: 6. This entry comes from a study of blood T cells in healthy people across ages. Findings of the study overall: TCR beta diversity tracked closely with naive T cell percentage.

Together with a sample-barcoded 5' primer, a J-beta primer mix was included in a second PCR lasting about 7 to 12 cycles. One entry per CDR3 protein results from TCRdb running MiXCR on the 5' RACE reads. The repertoire holds about 1.4 million distinct CDR3 sequences, with around 59% as singletons. This rearrangement joins TRBV4-3 to TRBJ2-5; 8 bases match TRBD2. The receptor was isolated from a young man in good health. Sequencing was done on a sample of blood. CDR3 nucleotide sequence: TGCGCCAGCAGCCAAGGTTTCGGGGGGGAACAAGAGACCCAGTACTTC. Amino acids: CASSQGFGGEQETQYF.